This TCR beta chain derives from a study of early T cells in non-severe SARS-CoV-2 infection. Overall study context: RNA in bulk from unsorted whole blood was sequenced, and chains were unpaired.

This CDR3 has 14 amino acids. Germline V lookup: CDR1 DFQATT, CDR2 SNEGSKA (reference sequence). Deletions cut 0 bases from V and 0 bases from J, with 6 bases between. A few counts support this clonotype. Its cognate antigen is unknown. Unique molecular identifiers were added to individual cDNA molecules. TCRdb recomputed calls from the 5' RACE reads with MiXCR, one row per CDR3 protein. There are about 38,000 distinct CDR3 sequences in the sample; over 3.5% occur only once, and 15% to 20% lies in the top ten. Study-wide findings and caveats: VDJdb-based matching was biased toward anti-spike CD8 responses and missed private and CD4 specificities.

Input material: whole blood. The chain recombines TRBV20-1 with TRBJ1-5, with unresolved D. This TCR came from an adult who was a healthcare worker with PCR-confirmed SARS-CoV-2 infection or an uninfected control (not recorded which). CDR3 region: CSAREKYSNQPQHF. The CDR3 DNA reads TGCAGTGCTAGAGAAAAGTATAGCAATCAGCCCCAGCATTTT.